The rows below give T cell receptor beta chains drawn from one sample of a study of human T cells and chemical hapten exposure. From the RACE reads, TCRdb called clonotypes with MiXCR, one entry per CDR3 protein. The sample consists of approximately 120,000 distinct CDR3 sequences, about a tenth of them appearing once. The sequences come from whole blood, collected in connection with sensitization to the hapten diphenylcyclopropenone (DPC). Receptors were obtained from a woman aged 40 to 50 with alopecia areata. Some clones in this sample may be carry-over from other donors' samples. Both conserved end residues are part of each CDR3. D genes are given only for firm matches. The size of a clone is reported for some rows only, either as once, few or many, or as a class for expanded clones.

CDR3 DNA	CDR3 protein	clone size	J gene	D gene	V gene
TGTGCCAGCTCACCAGGCGGACAAACCTACGAGCAGTACTTC	CASSPGGQTYEQYF	NA	TRBJ2-7	NA	TRBV18
TGTGCCAGCAGCTCTCGCCAAACCGGGTACCGCGCACCCTACAATGAGCAGTTCTTC	CASSSRQTGYRAPYNEQFF	many	TRBJ2-1	NA	TRBV9
TGTGCCAGCAGCTTGGACGGGACTAGCGGGATAACAGATACGCAGTATTTT	CASSLDGTSGITDTQYF	NA	TRBJ2-3	TRBD2	TRBV5-6
TGTGCTAGTGGCTTGTACCCGGGACTACAAGAGACCCAGTACTTC	CASGLYPGLQETQYF	NA	TRBJ2-5	TRBD2	TRBV12-5
TGCAGTGCTAGTTCGGGATGGGTCGGTGAGACCCAGTACTTC	CSASSGWVGETQYF	NA	TRBJ2-5	NA	TRBV20-1
TGTGCTAGTGGTTTGGTAATCGACAGGGAGAACACTGAAGCTTTCTTT	CASGLVIDRENTEAFF	few	TRBJ1-1	TRBD1	TRBV12-5
TGTGCCAGCAGCTCCCAGGGGTTCAGCCAGCATTTT	CASSSQGFSQHF	NA	TRBJ1-5	NA	TRBV11-3
TGTGCCAGCAGCTTAGAGTGGGGCGCGGAAGGCTACACCTTC	CASSLEWGAEGYTF	many	TRBJ1-2	NA	TRBV7-6
TGTGCCAGCAGTACCCCCGCGGGACACGGCTCCTACGAGCAGTACTTC	CASSTPAGHGSYEQYF	many	TRBJ2-7	NA	TRBV28
TGTGCCACCAGCAGAGAAGTAGGGGAGACCCAGTACTTC	CATSREVGETQYF	many	TRBJ2-5	NA	TRBV15
TGTGCCACCAGCAGTAGGGCTAGCGGGGGATCGGATACGCAGTATTTT	CATSSRASGGSDTQYF	many	TRBJ2-3	TRBD2	TRBV15
TGTGCCAGCAATGGGCAGGGGAGGGGAACGGTAGCTTTCTTT	CASNGQGRGTVAFF	many	TRBJ1-1	NA	TRBV2
TGTGCCAGCAGCCGGACTACTACCGGCTCTGGGGCCAACGTCCTGACTTTC	CASSRTTTGSGANVLTF	many	TRBJ2-6	NA	TRBV7-2
TGCAGCGTCTCCACCGGGCGACTTAATTCACCCCTCCACTTT	CSVSTGRLNSPLHF	NA	TRBJ1-6	NA	TRBV29-1
TGTGCCAGCAGCCAGAGACTAGCGGCGGAGTACTTC	CASSQRLAAEYF	many	TRBJ2-7	TRBD2	TRBV7-8
TGTGCCAGCAGCTTAGCCGGGGGAACGAACACTGAAGCTTTCTTT	CASSLAGGTNTEAFF	NA	TRBJ1-1	NA	TRBV7-8
TGTGCCAGCAGCGAGGCCGGGGCCTATTCACCCCTCCACTTT	CASSEAGAYSPLHF	many	TRBJ1-6	NA	TRBV7-6
TGTGCCAGCAAGTCAGGCAATAATTCACCCCTCCACTTT	CASKSGNNSPLHF	few	TRBJ1-6	NA	TRBV25-1
TGTGCCAGCAGCTTAGGGGACAGGGTGACTTCACCCCTCCACTTT	CASSLGDRVTSPLHF	NA	TRBJ1-6	TRBD1	TRBV13
TGTGCCAGCAGCACAGGCGTCGGCTATGAGCAGTTCTTC	CASSTGVGYEQFF	many	TRBJ2-1	NA	TRBV7-2
TGTGCCAGCAGCCCCCGTGCAGGGGACAATGAGCAGTTCTTC	CASSPRAGDNEQFF	NA	TRBJ2-1	NA	TRBV7-2
TGCGCCAGCAGCTTATTACAGGGTGGACCACAAGAGACCCAGTACTTC	CASSLLQGGPQETQYF	many	TRBJ2-5	NA	TRBV5-1
TGTGCCAGCAGCTTCGGGGCAGGGGACACTGAAGCTTTCTTT	CASSFGAGDTEAFF	few	TRBJ1-1	NA	TRBV7-2
TGTGCCAGCAGCTTCATGTACCAAGAGACCCAGTACTTC	CASSFMYQETQYF	many	TRBJ2-5	NA	TRBV7-6
TGTGCCAGCAGTCACCTACCCTCTCTAGGGGGGGACATTCAGTACTTC	CASSHLPSLGGDIQYF	few	TRBJ2-4	NA	TRBV7-2
TGTGCCAGCAGCTTAGCCCCGGACAGGAATGAGCAGTTCTTC	CASSLAPDRNEQFF	many	TRBJ2-1	TRBD1	TRBV7-2
TGTGCCAGCAGCCCCATGGGGGTAGATGGCTACACCTTC	CASSPMGVDGYTF	NA	TRBJ1-2	NA	TRBV3-1
TGTGCCGGCTCATCGACAGGAGTAGTGAACACTGAAGCTTTCTTT	CAGSSTGVVNTEAFF	NA	TRBJ1-1	NA	TRBV18
TGTCCCATCAGTTTGACTAGCGGGGTGACAGATACGCAGTATTTT	CPISLTSGVTDTQYF	NA	TRBJ2-3	TRBD2	TRBV10-3
TGTGCCAGCAGCTTAGGAGGTCCTAGCTCCTACGAGCAGTACTTC	CASSLGGPSSYEQYF	NA	TRBJ2-7	NA	TRBV7-2